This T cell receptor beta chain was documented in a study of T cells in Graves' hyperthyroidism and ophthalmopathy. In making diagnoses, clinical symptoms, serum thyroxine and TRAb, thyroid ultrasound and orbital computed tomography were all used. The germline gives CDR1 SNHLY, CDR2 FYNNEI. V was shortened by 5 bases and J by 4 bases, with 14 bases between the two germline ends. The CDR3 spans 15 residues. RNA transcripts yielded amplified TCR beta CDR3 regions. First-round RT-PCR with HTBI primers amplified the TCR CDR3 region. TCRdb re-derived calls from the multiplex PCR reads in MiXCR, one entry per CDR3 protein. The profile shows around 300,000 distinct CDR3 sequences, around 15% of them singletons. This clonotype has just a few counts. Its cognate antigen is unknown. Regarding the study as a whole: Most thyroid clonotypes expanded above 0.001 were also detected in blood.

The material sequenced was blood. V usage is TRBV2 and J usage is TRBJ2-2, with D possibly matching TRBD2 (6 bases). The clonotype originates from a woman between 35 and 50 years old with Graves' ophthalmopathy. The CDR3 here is CASSPGGLSTGELFF. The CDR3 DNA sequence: TGTGCCAGCAGTCCCGGGGGATTGAGCACCGGGGAGCTGTTTTTT.